This paragraph covers one TCR beta chain sequence. This sample was included in a study of blood T cell repertoires in COVID-19. In the study overall: Spain, Italy and the United States supplied samples that represented acute and convalescent COVID-19. PBMCs, B-cell-depleted T cells, or T cells provided the cDNA or gDNA that made up the material.

Method: immunoSEQ multiplex PCR; TCRdb's copy keeps in-frame clones and lacks some. Of approximately 50,000 clones listed, 70% to 80% were seen once; the top ten hold 22%. Trimming cost V 3 bases and J 11 bases; bases outside gene matches: 4. CDR1 and CDR2 from the germline V gene are LNHDA and SQIVND (reference sequence). This CDR3 has 13 residues. The rearrangement joins TRBV19 to TRBJ1-2; 12 bases are shared with TRBD1. The receptor was isolated from a man aged 50-59 years with active or convalescent COVID-19. Sequenced input: peripheral blood. Here the CDR3 DNA reads TGTGCCAGTAGTATCGGGACAGGGGGCAGTTACACCTTC. It is translated as CASSIGTGGSYTF.